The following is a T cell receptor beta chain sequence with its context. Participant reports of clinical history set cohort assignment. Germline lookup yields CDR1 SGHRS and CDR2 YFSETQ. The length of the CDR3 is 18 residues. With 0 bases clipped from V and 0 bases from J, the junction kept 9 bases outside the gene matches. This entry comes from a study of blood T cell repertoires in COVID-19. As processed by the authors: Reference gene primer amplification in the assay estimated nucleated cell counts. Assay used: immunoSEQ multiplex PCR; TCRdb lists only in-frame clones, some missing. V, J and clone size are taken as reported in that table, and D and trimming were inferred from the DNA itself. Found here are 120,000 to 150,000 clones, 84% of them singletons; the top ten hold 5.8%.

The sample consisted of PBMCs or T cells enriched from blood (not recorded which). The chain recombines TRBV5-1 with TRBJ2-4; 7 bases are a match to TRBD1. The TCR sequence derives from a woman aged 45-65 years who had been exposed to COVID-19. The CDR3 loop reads CASSLDTTDRVAKNIQYF. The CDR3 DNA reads TGCGCCAGCAGCTTGGACACCACTGACAGGGTAGCCAAAAACATTCAGTACTTC.